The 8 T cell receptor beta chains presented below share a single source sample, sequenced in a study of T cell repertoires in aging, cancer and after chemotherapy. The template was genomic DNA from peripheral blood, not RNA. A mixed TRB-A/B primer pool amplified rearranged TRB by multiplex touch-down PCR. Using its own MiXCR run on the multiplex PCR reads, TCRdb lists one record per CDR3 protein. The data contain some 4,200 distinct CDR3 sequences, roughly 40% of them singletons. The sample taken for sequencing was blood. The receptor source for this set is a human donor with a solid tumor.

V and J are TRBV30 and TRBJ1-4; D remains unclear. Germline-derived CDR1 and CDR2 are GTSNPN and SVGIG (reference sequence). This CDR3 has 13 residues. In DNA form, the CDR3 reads TGTGCGTCGAACCTAAATAGAAATGAAAAACTGTTTTTT. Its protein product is CASNLNRNEKLFF.

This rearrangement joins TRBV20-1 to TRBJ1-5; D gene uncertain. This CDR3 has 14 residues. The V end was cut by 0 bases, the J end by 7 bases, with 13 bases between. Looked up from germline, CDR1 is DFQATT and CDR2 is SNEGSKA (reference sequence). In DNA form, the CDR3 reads TGCAGTGCTAGAGATTCGTCCCCCGGACAGCCCCAGCATTTT. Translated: CSARDSSPGQPQHF.

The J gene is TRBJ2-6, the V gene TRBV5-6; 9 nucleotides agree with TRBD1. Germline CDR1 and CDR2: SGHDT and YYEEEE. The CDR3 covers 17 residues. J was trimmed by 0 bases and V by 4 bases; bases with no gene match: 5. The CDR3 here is CASSIWDRASGANVLTF. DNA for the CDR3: TGTGCCAGCAGCATTTGGGACAGGGCCTCTGGGGCCAACGTCCTGACTTTC.

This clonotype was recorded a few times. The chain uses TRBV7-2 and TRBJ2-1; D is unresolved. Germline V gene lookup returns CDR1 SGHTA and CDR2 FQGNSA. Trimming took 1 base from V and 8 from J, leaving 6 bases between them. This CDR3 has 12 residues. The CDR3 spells CASSLGSYEQFF. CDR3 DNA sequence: TGTGCCAGCAGCTTAGGTTCTTATGAGCAGTTCTTC.

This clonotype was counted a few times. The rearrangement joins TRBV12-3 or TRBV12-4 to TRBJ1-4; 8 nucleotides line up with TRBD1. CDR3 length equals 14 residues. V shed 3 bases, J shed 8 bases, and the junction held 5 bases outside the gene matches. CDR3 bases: TGTGCCAGCAGTTTGACAGGGGTTCGGGAAAAACTGTTTTTT. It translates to CASSLTGVREKLFF.

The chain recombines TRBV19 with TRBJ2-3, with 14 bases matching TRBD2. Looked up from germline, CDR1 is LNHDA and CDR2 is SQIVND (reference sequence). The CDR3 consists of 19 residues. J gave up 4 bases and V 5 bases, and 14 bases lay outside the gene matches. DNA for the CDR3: TGTGCCAGTAGTCAACGCCTCGGGACTAGCGGGGGTTCCCCAGATACGCAGTATTTT. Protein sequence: CASSQRLGTSGGSPDTQYF.

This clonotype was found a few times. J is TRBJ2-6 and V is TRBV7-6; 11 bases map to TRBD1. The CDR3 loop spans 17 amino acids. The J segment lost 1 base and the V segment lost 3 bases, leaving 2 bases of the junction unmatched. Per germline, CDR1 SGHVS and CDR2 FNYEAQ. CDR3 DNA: TGTGCCAGCAGCTTCGGACAGGGGGCTTCTGGGGCCAACGTCCTGACTTTC. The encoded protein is CASSFGQGASGANVLTF.

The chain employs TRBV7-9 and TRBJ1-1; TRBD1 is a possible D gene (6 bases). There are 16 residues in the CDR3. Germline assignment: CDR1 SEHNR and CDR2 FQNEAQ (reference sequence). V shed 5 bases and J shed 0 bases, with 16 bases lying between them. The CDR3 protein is CASSEGGQFMNTEAFF. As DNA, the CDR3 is TGTGCCAGCAGCGAAGGCGGACAGTTCATGAACACTGAAGCTTTCTTT.